The subject of this entry is one T cell receptor beta chain. Antigen unknown. This specimen belongs to a study of T cells in Graves' hyperthyroidism and ophthalmopathy. Study results and limitations: Also found in blood were most expanded thyroid clonotypes above 0.001. Using 13 V-J features, a model discriminated ophthalmopathy from stable hyperthyroidism.

Each diagnosis drew on symptoms, thyroxine, TRAb, thyroid ultrasound and orbital computed tomography findings. Amplified regions were TCR beta CDR3 sequences from RNA transcripts. TCR CDR3 underwent first-round RT-PCR with the HTBI primer set. TCRdb used MiXCR to reprocess the multiplex PCR reads, holding one entry per CDR3 protein. Among fewer than 650,000 distinct CDR3 sequences listed, 46% were seen once. This CDR3 region has 15 residues. V shed 3 bases, J shed 2 bases, and the junction held 6 bases outside the gene matches. Germline V gene sequence: CDR1 LNHDA, CDR2 SQIVND (reference sequence). The chain carries TRBV19 and TRBJ1-2, with 7 bases aligning to TRBD1. The source material was peripheral blood or thyroid tissue (not recorded which). This sequence was found in an adult woman with Graves' disease, either hyperthyroidism or ophthalmopathy (not recorded which). The chain's CDR3 is CASSIPGQRNYGYTF. For the CDR3, the DNA is TGTGCCAGTAGTATCCCGGGACAGCGAAACTATGGCTACACCTTC.